This entry lists 5 T cell receptor beta chains sequenced from one sample in a study of T-cell reconstitution after alpha-beta-depleted transplantation in children. Preparation of the TCRbeta library used unique molecular identifiers. TCRdb ran MiXCR on the PCR reads and lists one entry per CDR3 protein. The sample includes 150,000 to 200,000 distinct CDR3 sequences, 6% to 7% of them seen just once. The material sequenced was PBMCs from the stem cell graft donor, taken from the stem cell graft. The receptors were sampled from a human donor who donated a stem cell graft to a child with Wiskott-Aldrich syndrome.

There are many counts of this clonotype. The chain has TRBV25-1 and TRBJ1-2; 7 bases are shared with TRBD1. With V trimmed by 4 bases and J by 8 bases, 7 bases remained unmatched. The CDR3 runs to 13 residues. Germline loops: CDR1 MGHDK, CDR2 SYGVNS. CDR3 DNA: TGTGCCAGCAGTGGCCGACAAGGGGGCGGCTACACCTTC. This encodes CASSGRQGGGYTF.

There are many counts of this clonotype. The chain combines TRBV5-1 with TRBJ1-1, with unresolved D. This CDR3 spans 15 amino acids. Trimming stripped 4 bases from V and 1 base from J, with 14 bases between. Per germline, CDR1 SGHRS and CDR2 YFSETQ. The CDR3 sequence: CASSAEQRPNTEAFF. CDR3 sequence (DNA): TGCGCCAGCAGCGCCGAACAGCGACCGAACACTGAAGCTTTCTTT.

The chain links TRBV2 to TRBJ2-1; D might be TRBD1 or TRBD2, each matching 5 bases. Germline V gene sequence: CDR1 SNHLY, CDR2 FYNNEI. CDR3 length equals 14 residues. V lost 3 bases to trimming and J lost 3 bases, with 9 bases between them. The CDR3, as DNA: TGTGCCAGCAGTGACGGGACCCGCTACAATGAGCAGTTCTTC. This encodes CASSDGTRYNEQFF.

The table lists this clonotype with many counts. The rearrangement uses TRBV24-1 and TRBJ1-2, with 9 bases that match TRBD1. The germline V gene has CDR1 KGHDR and CDR2 SFDVKD. The CDR3 spans 15 residues. Trimming removed 7 bases from V and 4 bases from J; junction bases left unmatched: 9. This CDR3 is CATSAVGTGTYGYTF. The DNA for the CDR3 is TGTGCCACCAGCGCAGTTGGGACAGGGACCTATGGCTACACCTTC.

The rearrangement links TRBV7-8 to TRBJ2-2, with a tentative D call TRBD2 (6 bases). Germline-derived CDR1 and CDR2 are SGHVS and FQNEAQ. The CDR3 totals 15 residues. With 4 bases removed from V and 5 bases from J, the gap between germline ends came to 14 bases. The CDR3 DNA is TGTGCCAGCAGCTCAGCGGGTCGGGGAACCGGGGAGCTGTTTTTT. Translation: CASSSAGRGTGELFF.